This TCR beta chain was sequenced for a study of cytomegalovirus exposure and HLA in healthy donors. Study-level findings and limits: Researchers reported in a later analysis that a missense DCLRE1C variant was tied to TCR beta V- and J-gene trimming. For most TCR beta V segments, an earlier analysis put the productive rate at about 87% or about 30% of the time. What TCR beta sequences reportedly achieved was accurate prediction of HLA-A and HLA-B alleles in most subjects. Both high specificity and high sensitivity reportedly marked the classifier's diagnosis of cytomegalovirus status.

PCR primers comprised 60 Vbeta and 13 Jbeta primers. TCRdb keeps only in-frame clones here, not all; method: immunoSEQ multiplex PCR. The table includes 100,000 to 150,000 clones, roughly 9% detected once. CDR3 length equals 12 residues. V shed 3 bases and J 8 bases; nucleotides not matched to a gene: 0. Germline V lookup: CDR1 SGHRS, CDR2 YFSETQ. This clone was counted between two and nine times. Its antigen remains unknown. This receptor was identified in a woman in her thirties or forties in good health and CMV-seropositive. This chain uses TRBV5-1 with TRBJ2-1, with 9 bases that match TRBD1. The sample consisted of PBMCs. Here the CDR3 reads CASSWDRDEQFF. In DNA, the CDR3 is TGCGCCAGCAGCTGGGACAGGGATGAGCAGTTCTTC.